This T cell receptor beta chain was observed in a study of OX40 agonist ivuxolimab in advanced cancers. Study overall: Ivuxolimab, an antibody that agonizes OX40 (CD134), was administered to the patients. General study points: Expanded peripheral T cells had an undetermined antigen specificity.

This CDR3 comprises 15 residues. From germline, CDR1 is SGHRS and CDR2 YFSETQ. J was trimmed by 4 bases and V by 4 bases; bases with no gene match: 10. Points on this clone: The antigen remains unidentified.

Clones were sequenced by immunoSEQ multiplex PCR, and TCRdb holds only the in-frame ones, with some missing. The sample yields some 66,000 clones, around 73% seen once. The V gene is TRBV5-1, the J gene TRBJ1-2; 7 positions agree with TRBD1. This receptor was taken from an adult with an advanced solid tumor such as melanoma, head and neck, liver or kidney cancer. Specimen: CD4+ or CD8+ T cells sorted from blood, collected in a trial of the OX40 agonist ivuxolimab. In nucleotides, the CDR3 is TGCGCCAGCAGCCCTACGACAGGGAAAAGCTATGGCTACACCTTC. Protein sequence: CASSPTTGKSYGYTF.